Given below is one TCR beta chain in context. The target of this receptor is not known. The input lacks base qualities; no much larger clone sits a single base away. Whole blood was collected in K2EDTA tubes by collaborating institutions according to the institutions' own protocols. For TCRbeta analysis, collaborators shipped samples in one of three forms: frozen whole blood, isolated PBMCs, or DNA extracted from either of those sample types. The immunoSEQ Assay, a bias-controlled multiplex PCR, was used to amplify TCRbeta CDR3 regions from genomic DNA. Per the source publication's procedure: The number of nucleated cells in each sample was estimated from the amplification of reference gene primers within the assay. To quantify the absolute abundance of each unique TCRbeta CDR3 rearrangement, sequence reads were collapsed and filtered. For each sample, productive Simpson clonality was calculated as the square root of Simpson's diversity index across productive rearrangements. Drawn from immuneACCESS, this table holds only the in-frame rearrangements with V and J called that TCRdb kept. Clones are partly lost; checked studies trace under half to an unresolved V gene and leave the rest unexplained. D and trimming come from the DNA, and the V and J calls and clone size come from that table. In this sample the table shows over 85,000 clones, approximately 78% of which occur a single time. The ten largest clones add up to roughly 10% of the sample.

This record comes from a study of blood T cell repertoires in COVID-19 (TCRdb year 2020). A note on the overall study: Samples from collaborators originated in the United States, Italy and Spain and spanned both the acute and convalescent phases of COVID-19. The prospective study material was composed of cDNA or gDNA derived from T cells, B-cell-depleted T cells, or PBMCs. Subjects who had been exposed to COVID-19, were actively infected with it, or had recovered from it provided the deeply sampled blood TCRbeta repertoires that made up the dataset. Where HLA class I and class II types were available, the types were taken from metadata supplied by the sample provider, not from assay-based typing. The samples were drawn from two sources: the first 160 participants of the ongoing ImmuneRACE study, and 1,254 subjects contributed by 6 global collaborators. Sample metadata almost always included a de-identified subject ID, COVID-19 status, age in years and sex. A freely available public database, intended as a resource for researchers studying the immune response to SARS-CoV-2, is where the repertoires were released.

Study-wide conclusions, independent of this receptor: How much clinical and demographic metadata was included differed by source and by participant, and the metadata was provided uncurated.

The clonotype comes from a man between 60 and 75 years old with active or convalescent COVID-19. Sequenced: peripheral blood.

The bases read TGTGCCAGCGCCCCGCTAGGGGACATTCAGTACTTC. Its translation is CASAPLGDIQYF. The sequence is built from TRBV2 and TRBJ2-4, with a weak D call of TRBD1 (5 bases match). V is pared back by 8 bases and J by 8 bases, with 13 bases lying between the germline termini. Including cysteine and phenylalanine, the CDR3 has 12 amino acids. The retained sequence is limited to the CDR3, 36 bases, with the frame set at the first base. Based on the germline V gene, the CDR1 and CDR2 sequences are SNHLY and FYNNEI.